The 8 T cell receptor beta chains below were found in one sample sequenced in a study of CD8+ T cells in alopecia areata. Reverse transcribed after extraction, RNA yielded cDNA as the sequencing template. Assay: immunoSEQ multiplex PCR; the TCRdb copy retains only in-frame clones and omits some. The sample was found to contain some 3,000 clones, and every one recurs. What was sequenced was lesional skin. The receptors were sampled from a C3H/HeJ mouse with alopecia areata. This line is of MHC haplotype H2-k.

This clone has at least ten counts. Gene names denote mouse genes. The CDR3 end lies 4 residues beyond the end of the read and is filled in from the germline J gene. This chain links TRBV17 with TRBJ2-7; the match to TRBD2 covers 9 bases. With V trimmed by 4 bases and J by 3 bases, 1 base remained unmatched. The V gene's germline CDR1 is MNHDT and CDR2 YYDKIL. CDR3 length equals 13 residues. CDR3 in amino acids: CASSTWGGYEQYF. The sequenced CDR3 bases are TGTGCTAGCAGTACCTGGGGGGGCTAT. The full variable domain, in which reference TRBV17 and TRBJ2-7 provide the parts outside the CDR3, is DTTVKQNPRYKLARVGKPVNLICSQTMNHDTMYWYQKKPNQAPKLLLFYYDKILNREADTFEKFQSSRPNNSFCSLYIGSAGLEYSAMYLCASSTWGGYEQYFGPGTRLTVL.

This clone came up many times. Here the gene names and germline are mouse. The read terminates 4 residues before the CDR3 end, so the remaining end is supplied by the germline J gene. This chain joins TRBV19 and TRBJ2-5; 9 bases align to TRBD2. Germline values: CDR1 FNHDT, CDR2 SITEND (reference sequence). This CDR3 comprises 13 residues. The DNA read from the CDR3 is TGTGCCAGCAGCGACTGGGGGAGGGAC. Its protein product is CASSDWGRD. The entire CDR3 sequence reads CASSDWGRDTQYF.

This clone is medium-sized by share. Gene names are the mouse ones. Here the CDR3 reads CASSMGGRSERLFF. The DNA read from the CDR3 is TGTGCCAGCAGTATGGGGGGGCGCTCCGAA. V gene TRBV19 combines with J gene TRBJ1-4; D possibly corresponds to TRBD1 (6 bases). The sequence runs out 4 residues before the end of the CDR3; the remainder is reconstructed from the germline J gene. This CDR3 spans 14 amino acids. Per germline, CDR1 FNHDT and CDR2 SITEND (reference sequence).

The table lists this clone with many counts. Mouse names are used for the genes. Read sequence stops 4 residues before the CDR3 end, and the germline J gene provides the missing end. The V gene is TRBV13-2, the J gene TRBJ2-1; a possible D gene is TRBD1 (6 bases). CDR1 and CDR2 from the germline V gene are NNHNN and SYGAGS (reference sequence). This CDR3 comprises 13 residues. V lost 5 bases, J lost 3 bases, and 9 bases lay in between. CDR3 DNA, as far as it was read: TGTGCCAGCGGAATGGACAGCTATGCT. This codes for CASGMDSYA. The whole CDR3 protein is CASGMDSYAEQFF.

The table lists this clone with many counts. Mouse gene names and germline throughout. The read halts 4 residues ahead of the CDR3 end, with the missing end drawn from the germline J gene. The rearrangement uses TRBV3 and TRBJ1-4; TRBD1 agrees at 12 bases. The CDR3 consists of 18 residues. Germline values: CDR1 SNHLY, CDR2 FYNGKV (reference sequence). The V segment lost 2 bases and the J segment 3 bases; nucleotides outside the gene matches: 7. Partial CDR3 DNA: TGTGCCAGCAGCTTACCGGGACAGGGGGCTGAGACCAACGAA. It encodes CASSLPGQGAETNE. The full-length CDR3 reads as CASSLPGQGAETNERLFF.

This clone occurred a few times. Here the gene names and germline are mouse. The read terminates 4 residues ahead of where the CDR3 ends, so the germline J gene completes it. This sample also contains other DNA sequences that code for the same CDR3. The chain uses TRBV13-1 and TRBJ2-7, with TRBD1 identical over 10 bases. Trimming removed 5 bases from V and 3 bases from J; junction bases left unmatched: 8. Germline-derived CDR1 and CDR2 are NSHNY and SYGAGN. The CDR3 has 15 residues. CDR3: CASSSSGTGVYEQYF. CDR3 bases read: TGTGCCAGCAGCTCATCCGGGACAGGGGTCTAT.

This clone was seen repeatedly, ten times or more. TCRdb's protein does not match the DNA translation at residue 11; the protein provided is translated from the DNA. Mouse names are used for the genes. The CDR3 is cut off 3 residues early in the read; its end comes from the germline J gene. The V call is TRBV19, the J call TRBJ1-6; a weak D match, TRBD1 (6 bases). TRBJ1-6 is reported as an ORF; its role is uncertain. Germline lookup yields CDR1 FNHDT and CDR2 SITEND (reference sequence). V gave up 5 bases and J gave up 6 bases, with 12 bases separating them. The CDR3 consists of 14 residues. The CDR3 is CASRPDRSNSPLYF. CDR3 DNA (partial): TGTGCCAGCAGACCCGACAGGTCTAATTCGCCC.

In this sample, this clone turned up many times. Any gene name here is a mouse gene name. The DNA ends 4 residues before the CDR3 does, and the rest of the CDR3 is filled in from the germline J gene. The rearrangement links TRBV31 to TRBJ2-4, with 8 bases lining up with TRBD1. Germline trimming cut 1 base from V and 3 bases from J; bases unmatched to any gene: 9. From germline, CDR1 is GKSSPN and CDR2 SITVG. The CDR3 has 16 residues. CDR3 DNA (partial): TGTGCCTGGAGTCAGGCAGGGGGCGGGGGGCAAAAC. This translates into CAWSQAGGGGQN. In full, the CDR3 is CAWSQAGGGGQNTLYF.